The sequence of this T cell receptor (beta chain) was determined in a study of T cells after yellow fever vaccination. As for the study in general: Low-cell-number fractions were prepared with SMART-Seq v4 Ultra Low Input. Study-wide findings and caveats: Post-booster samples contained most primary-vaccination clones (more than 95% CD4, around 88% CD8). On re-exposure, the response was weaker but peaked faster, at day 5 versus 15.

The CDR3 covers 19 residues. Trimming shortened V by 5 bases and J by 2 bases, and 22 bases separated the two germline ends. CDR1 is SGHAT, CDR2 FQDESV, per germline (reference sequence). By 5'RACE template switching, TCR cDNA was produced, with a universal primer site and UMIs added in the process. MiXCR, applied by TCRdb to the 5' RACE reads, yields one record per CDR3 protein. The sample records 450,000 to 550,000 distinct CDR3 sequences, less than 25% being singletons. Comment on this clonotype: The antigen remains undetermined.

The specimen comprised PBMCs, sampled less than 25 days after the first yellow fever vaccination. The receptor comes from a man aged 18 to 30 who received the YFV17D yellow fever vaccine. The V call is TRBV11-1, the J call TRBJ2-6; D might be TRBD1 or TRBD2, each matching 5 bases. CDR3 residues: CASSGAVGTGIAGANVLTF. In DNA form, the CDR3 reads TGTGCCAGCAGCGGTGCCGTGGGGACGGGTATCGCTGGGGCCAACGTCCTGACTTTC. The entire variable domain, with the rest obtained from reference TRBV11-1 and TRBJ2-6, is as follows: EAEVAQSPRYKITEKSQAVAFWCDPISGHATLYWYRQILGQGPELLVQFQDESVVDDSQLPKDRFSAERLKGVDSTLKIQPAELGDSAMYLCASSGAVGTGIAGANVLTFGAGSRLTVL.